The 10 T cell receptor beta chains listed next were all sequenced from one sample in a study of graft-versus-host responses after intestinal transplantation. The repertoire was sequenced with immunoSEQ multiplex PCR; TCRdb's copy has only in-frame clones and lacks some. Altogether around 90,000 clones are present, around 90% being singletons, with the ten largest covering approximately 0.069%. Their specific antigens are unknown. Sequenced here: unstimulated CD8+ T cells sorted from spleen or lymph node cells, sampled before transplant. The receptor set was obtained from a human donor who was the organ donor for an intestinal transplant.

A note on this clone: Because the CDR3's place on the DNA is in doubt, the DNA is left out and the CDR3 is given as listed by TCRdb. The chain employs TRBV2 and TRBJ1-2; the table's TRBD1 call for D was not verified on the DNA. The CDR3 sequence runs 15 residues, both termini included. Germline loops: CDR1 SNHLY, CDR2 FYNNEI. The CDR3 loop is CASSDFRGQTYGYTF.

Here the CDR3 reads CASSPQGGTGNTIYF. In DNA, the CDR3 is TGTGCCAGCAGCCCCCAAGGAGGGACTGGAAACACCATATATTTT. The chain couples TRBV6-5 to TRBJ1-3; D is uncertain. Germline loops: CDR1 MNHEY, CDR2 SVGAGI. V lost 6 bases and J 2 bases, leaving 14 bases between the germline ends. This CDR3 has 15 amino acids.

The genes are TRBV13 and TRBJ2-7; TRBD1 matches at 7 bases. The CDR3 runs 15 residues. The V gene's germline CDR1 is PRHDT and CDR2 FYEKMQ (reference sequence). The V gene end was trimmed by 4 bases and the J gene end by 0 bases; junction bases not matched to a gene: 6. DNA of the CDR3: TGTGCCAGCAGCTGGGTAGGGGGCAACTCCTACGAGCAGTACTTC. Translation: CASSWVGGNSYEQYF. Full variable domain (rest looked up from reference TRBV13 and TRBJ2-7): AAGVIQSPRHLIKEKRETATLKCYPIPRHDTVYWYQQGPGQDPQFLISFYEKMQSDKGSIPDRFSAQQFSDYHSELNMSSLELGDSALYFCASSWVGGNSYEQYFGPGTRLTVT.

The chain recombines TRBV5-1 with TRBJ1-6, with a tentative D call TRBD1 (6 bases). The V gene lost 4 bases and the J gene lost 0 bases, with 14 bases spanning the gap. This CDR3 has 17 residues. CDR1 is SGHRS and CDR2 is YFSETQ in the germline V gene. CDR3 sequence (DNA): TGCGCCAGCAGCCCAGGACAGTCCAGCTCCTATAATTCACCCCTCCACTTT. This translates into CASSPGQSSSYNSPLHF.

V gene TRBV9 combines with J gene TRBJ2-1; D is ambiguous. CDR1 is SGDLS and CDR2 is YYNGEE in the germline V gene. Trimming pared 4 bases from V and 2 bases from J, leaving 10 bases between. The CDR3 consists of 14 residues. The CDR3 coding sequence is TGTGCCAGCAGCCACCCGCGAGCCTACAATGAGCAGTTCTTC. Translated: CASSHPRAYNEQFF.

Details on this clone: Compared with germline, one end of the junction differs, possibly owing to a read error. Additional DNA sequences in this sample encode the identical CDR3. V usage is TRBV19 and J usage is TRBJ1-5; 10 nucleotides align to TRBD1. CDR1 and CDR2 (germline): LNHDA, SQIVND (reference sequence). The length of the CDR3 is 16 residues. This CDR3 is CASSIVRDRGDQPQHF. CDR3 in DNA: TGTGCCAGTAGCATAGTCCGGGACAGGGGAGATCAGCCCCAGCATTTT.

The chain couples TRBV7-8 to TRBJ1-1; 10 nucleotides align to TRBD1. Unmatched junction bases numbered 18, after V lost 2 bases and J lost 0 bases. Germline V lookup: CDR1 SGHVS, CDR2 FQNEAQ. The CDR3 has 21 residues. The CDR3 region is CASSLPPTGGEPHFMNTEAFF. Written as DNA, the CDR3 is TGTGCCAGCAGCTTACCCCCGACAGGGGGCGAACCCCATTTTATGAACACTGAAGCTTTCTTT.

V and J are TRBV4-1 and TRBJ1-4; D is ambiguous. The CDR3 runs to 13 residues. Per the germline V gene, CDR1 is MGHRA and CDR2 is YSYEKL. V was cut by 3 bases and J by 8 bases, with 10 bases left in between. The CDR3 loop reads CASSQVEGEKLFF. In DNA, the CDR3 is TGCGCCAGCAGCCAGGTTGAGGGAGAAAAACTGTTTTTT.

The chain couples TRBV7-2 to TRBJ2-7; 7 positions agree with TRBD1. Germline-derived CDR1 and CDR2 are SGHTA and FQGNSA. The CDR3 is 15 residues long. V gave up 1 base and J gave up 3 bases; unmatched junction bases: 6. The CDR3 sequence: CASSLEGDSLYEQYF. For the CDR3, the DNA is TGTGCCAGCAGCTTAGAGGGGGACAGCCTCTACGAGCAGTACTTC.

V gene TRBV6-1 combines with J gene TRBJ2-1; TRBD2 matches 11 bases. J gave up 8 bases and V 7 bases, and 10 bases lay outside the gene matches. Per germline, CDR1 MNHNS and CDR2 SASEGT. The CDR3 is 15 amino acids. CDR3 nucleotide sequence: TGTGCCAGCATGAATAGCGGGGGGGCTAGGGATGAGCAGTTCTTC. Translation: CASMNSGGARDEQFF.